This note documents a single TCR beta chain sequence. What it binds is not known. Assay used: immunoSEQ multiplex PCR; TCRdb lists only in-frame clones, some missing. The data contain 75,000 to 100,000 clones, about 92% of them singletons. These data are taken from a study of PD-1 blockade in classical Hodgkin lymphoma. Study information: Intravenous delivery of nivolumab at 3 mg/kg to patients occurred every 2 weeks. Study-level findings and limits: By C4D1 there was a significant rise in CD4+ TCR diversity but not in CD8+ TCR diversity.

Time point in this sample: cycle 4 day 1 (C4D1), after about 6 weeks of nivolumab. All trial patients relapsed after autologous stem cell transplantation. Each best response was a complete response, a partial response or progressive disease. V lost 5 bases to trimming and J lost 8 bases, with 12 bases between them. CDR1 is SEHNR and CDR2 is FQNEAQ in the germline V gene (reference sequence). This CDR3 contains 12 residues. The chain combines TRBV7-9 with TRBJ1-1; D remains ambiguous. This TCR was sampled from a human donor with classical Hodgkin lymphoma. This sample comprised peripheral blood mononuclear cells (PBMCs), obtained before the fourth cycle of nivolumab. The CDR3 DNA reads as TGTGCCAGCAGCCCCGGGCGGCCCGAAGCTTTCTTT. Translated, it gives CASSPGRPEAFF. The full variable domain, rest sourced from reference TRBV7-9 and TRBJ1-1, is DTGVSQNPRHKITKRGQNVTFRCDPISEHNRLYWYRQTLGQGPEFLTYFQNEAQLEKSRLLSDRFSAERPKGSFSTLEIQRTEQGDSAMYLCASSPGRPEAFFGQGTRLTVV.